Included here is one TCR beta chain sequence, with context. The data belong to a study of blood T cell repertoires in COVID-19. For the study at large: Both acute and convalescent COVID-19 samples were obtained from the United States, Italy and Spain.

The method was immunoSEQ multiplex PCR; TCRdb's version includes in-frame clones alone and lacks a portion of them. Seen here are hundreds of thousands of clones, approximately 84% observed once, and the top ten hold 1.5% to 2%. Cohort 3 recovery required two negative PCRs, clearance, or symptom resolution. Between the trimmed V and J ends, which lost 11 bases and 0 bases, there was a span of 17 bases. Germline V gene sequence: CDR1 ENHRY, CDR2 SYGVKD. This CDR3 comprises 15 residues. What was sequenced was PBMCs or T cells enriched from blood (not recorded which). The chain is built from TRBV10-3 and TRBJ2-1, with D maybe TRBD1 (6 bases). The TCR sequence derives from a man aged 35-49 years who had recovered from COVID-19. The CDR3 region is CAGAAGTTSYNEQFF. The CDR3 DNA sequence: TGTGCCGGGGCGGCCGGGACAACCTCCTACAATGAGCAGTTCTTC.